The next 14 T cell receptor beta chains were all read from a single sample in a study of blood T cell repertoires in COVID-19 (TCRdb year 2020). The library came from the immunoSEQ multiplex PCR assay. As stored in TCRdb, this immuneACCESS dataset retains in-frame rearrangements with V and J assigned. A fraction of the clones does not appear; measured against another copy, unresolved V genes explain less than half of the discrepancy, and the remainder lacks a known reason. A total of about 200,000 clones appear in this sample, around 85% of them only once. Of the sample, roughly 20% is held by the ten largest clones. Sequencing was performed on PBMCs or T cells enriched from blood (not recorded which). These receptors originate from a middle-aged man who had recovered from COVID-19.

The rearrangement joins TRBV30 to TRBJ1-6; weak D call: TRBD1 (5 bases). CDR3 length: 15 residues. V was trimmed by 5 bases and J by 7 bases, leaving 18 bases between them. Germline V CDR1 and CDR2: GTSNPN, SVGIG (reference sequence). Here the CDR3 reads CAWGRTGASNSPLHF. The CDR3 bases are TGTGCCTGGGGACGTACTGGGGCCTCAAATTCACCCCTCCACTTT.

The CDR3 reads CASSHSSGRAYEQYF. The CDR3, as DNA: TGTGCCAGCAGCCATTCTAGCGGGAGAGCCTACGAGCAGTACTTC. V and J are TRBV6-5 and TRBJ2-7; 10 bases are a match to TRBD2. Germline assignment: CDR1 MNHEY and CDR2 SVGAGI. The V and J ends lost 6 bases and 2 bases, in that order; junction bases with no gene match: 7. This CDR3 region has 15 residues.

The chain recombines TRBV5-1 with TRBJ1-1, with D perhaps TRBD1 (5 bases). The CDR3 consists of 15 residues. CDR1 SGHRS and CDR2 YFSETQ come from the germline V gene. V was cut by 3 bases and J by 2 bases, with 14 bases left in between. The CDR3 DNA follows: TGCGCCAGCAGCTCTAACCTGGGGCTAAACACTGAAGCTTTCTTT. It specifies CASSSNLGLNTEAFF.

This sequence joins TRBV28 and TRBJ2-2, with 8 bases identical to TRBD1. The CDR3 length is 16 residues. J gave up 7 bases and V 5 bases, and 12 bases lay outside the gene matches. CDR1 is MDHEN, CDR2 SYDVKM, per germline. For the CDR3, the DNA is TGTGCCAGCAGTCCCCGAGGCCAGGGGGCGGTCGGGGAGCTGTTTTTT. Translated, it gives CASSPRGQGAVGELFF. Based on the CDR3 plus reference TRBV28 and TRBJ2-2, the full variable domain is DVKVTQSSRYLVKRTGEKVFLECVQDMDHENMFWYRQDPGLGLRLIYFSYDVKMKEKGDIPEGYSVSREKKERFSLILESASTNQTSMYLCASSPRGQGAVGELFFGEGSRLTVL.

This chain uses TRBV6-5 with TRBJ1-1, with D perhaps TRBD1 (5 bases). The CDR3 has 13 residues. CDR1 is MNHEY, CDR2 SVGAGI, per germline. Trimming stripped 6 bases from V and 6 bases from J, with 14 bases between. The CDR3 region has the DNA TGTGCCAGCAGCCTTGGGGCGGGGTCTGAAGCTTTCTTT. Translating gives CASSLGAGSEAFF.

This rearrangement joins TRBV4-3 to TRBJ2-7, with 10 bases identical to TRBD2. The CDR3 is 18 amino acids. Germline V gene data show CDR1 as LGHNA and CDR2 as YSLEER. J gave up 4 bases and V 0 bases, and 12 bases lay outside the gene matches. This CDR3 is CASSQDRRTSGVGYEQYF. The CDR3 DNA sequence: TGCGCCAGCAGCCAAGATCGGCGGACTAGCGGCGTTGGATACGAGCAGTACTTC.

This chain uses TRBV4-1 with TRBJ2-1, with a weak D call TRBD1 (5 bases). This CDR3 has 16 amino acids. V lost 4 bases and J lost 7, with 20 bases in between. Germline V lookup: CDR1 MGHRA, CDR2 YSYEKL. CDR3 in DNA: TGCGCCAGCAGCCCTCGCCAGGGAACAATCCGGAATGAGCAGTTCTTC. It codes for CASSPRQGTIRNEQFF.

V usage is TRBV7-3 and J usage is TRBJ2-7; TRBD2 might be the D (5 bases). Trimming took 1 base from V and 7 from J, leaving 11 bases between them. Germline CDR1 reads SGHTA; CDR2 reads FQGTGA. This CDR3 is 13 amino acids long. CDR3 protein: CASSLNYPGEQYF. Written as DNA, the CDR3 is TGTGCCAGCAGCTTAAACTATCCGGGGGAGCAGTACTTC.

This chain connects TRBV4-2 to TRBJ2-1; a possible D gene is TRBD2 (6 bases). Deletions cut 0 bases from V and 7 bases from J, with 16 bases between. Germline CDR1 is LGHNA and CDR2 is YNFKEQ. This CDR3 region has 16 residues. The CDR3 sequence is CASSQELSGAGNEQFF. The DNA of the CDR3 is TGTGCCAGCAGCCAAGAGTTGTCGGGAGCAGGTAATGAGCAGTTCTTC.

The V call is TRBV19, the J call TRBJ1-2; TRBD1 matches at 8 bases. Germline-derived CDR1 and CDR2 are LNHDA and SQIVND (reference sequence). V lost 5 bases to trimming and J lost 8 bases; unmatched junction nucleotides: 10. There are 14 residues in the CDR3. Here the CDR3 reads CASSRDRFSTGYTF. CDR3 DNA: TGTGCCAGTAGTCGGGACAGGTTTTCCACCGGCTACACCTTC.

The chain combines TRBV2 with TRBJ2-7; 7 nucleotides match TRBD2. The CDR3 covers 14 residues. Trimming at V came to 3 bases and at J to 2 bases, leaving 4 bases not matched to a gene. Germline CDR1 and CDR2: SNHLY and FYNNEI. CDR3 protein: CASSEGLLAYEQYF. The CDR3 DNA is TGTGCCAGCAGTGAGGGACTACTGGCCTACGAGCAGTACTTC.

This chain connects TRBV19 to TRBJ1-5; possibly TRBD1 for D (6 bases). Trimming took off 10 bases at V and 0 bases at J, with 16 bases between the two ends. The CDR3 totals 15 residues. Germline V gene data show CDR1 as LNHDA and CDR2 as SQIVND (reference sequence). This chain's CDR3 is CATEETGNSNQPQHF. CDR3 nucleotide sequence: TGTGCCACGGAGGAAACAGGGAATAGCAATCAGCCCCAGCATTTT.

The chain joins TRBV2 to TRBJ2-1, with 9 bases lining up with TRBD2. CDR3 length equals 13 residues. Per germline, CDR1 SNHLY and CDR2 FYNNEI. Trimming cost V 2 bases and J 9 bases; bases outside gene matches: 2. This chain's CDR3 is CASSELAGTEQFF. The DNA of the CDR3 is TGTGCCAGCAGTGAACTAGCGGGAACTGAGCAGTTCTTC.

This clone is a singleton in its sample. This chain connects TRBV18 to TRBJ2-6; TRBD1 matches 8 bases. The CDR3 spans 17 residues. Germline V lookup: CDR1 KGHSH, CDR2 LQKENI. Trimming cost V 2 bases and J 0 bases; bases outside gene matches: 3. This chain's CDR3 is CASSPGQGSSGANVLTF. CDR3 nucleotides: TGTGCCAGCTCACCAGGACAGGGAAGCTCTGGGGCCAACGTCCTGACTTTC.